The T cell receptor (beta chain) under discussion was sequenced for a study of naive and memory T cell subsets. Note on this clonotype: The junction does not match germline at one end; this may be a read error.

Reverse transcription of blood and skin TCR RNA was primed at alpha and beta constant regions. TCRdb re-called the 5' RACE reads through MiXCR, storing one row per CDR3 protein. In the table there are under 25,000 distinct CDR3 sequences, roughly 4.1% of which are singletons. Whole blood, roughly 2.5 ml, came from adult healthy volunteers. TCR cDNA received a 3' ligated oligonucleotide that carried a UMI. This clonotype originated in a male donor in good health.

CDR3 sequence reads: CSVRNIGELFF. The CDR3 DNA reads as TGCAGCGTAAGGAACATCGGGGAGCTGTTTTTT. V and J are TRBV29-1 and TRBJ2-2, with D uncertain. From germline, CDR1 is SQVTM and CDR2 ANQGSEA. The CDR3 runs to 11 residues.